The clone carrying this TCR beta chain was counted ten times or more. These data originate in a study of T cell repertoires in cytomegalovirus infection. About the research overall: Both CMV infection and a matching HLA type were indicated by public TCR beta signatures.

Germline loops: CDR1 SGHVS, CDR2 FNYEAQ. The CDR3 sequence is 16 residues long. The germline V and J ends were trimmed by 5 bases and 1 base, with 15 bases remaining between them. Each CDR3 protein is one row after TCRdb ran MiXCR on the reads. The repertoire holds about 250,000 distinct CDR3 sequences, with about 17% as singletons. Sample: CD8+ T cells from PBMCs. The sequence derives from a human donor in good health (CMV status not recorded). Some clones in this sample may be carry-over from other donors' samples. This chain links TRBV7-6 with TRBJ1-5; D unresolved. CDR3 loop: CASSPGLRGSNQPQHF. CDR3 nucleotide sequence: TGTGCCAGCAGCCCAGGCCTTCGGGGAAGCAATCAGCCCCAGCATTTT.